This is a list of T cell receptor beta chains from one sample in a study of blood T cell repertoires in COVID-19. Produced via immunoSEQ multiplex PCR; TCRdb's table is partial and in-frame only. The table shows tens of thousands of clones, with 75% to 90% occurring only once. The sample comprised peripheral blood. The receptor set was obtained from a man aged 55 to 70 with active COVID-19. The CDR3 runs from the conserved cysteine through the conserved F or W. The D gene is left open where the match is weak. Where a row states a size, it is once, few, many or the class of an expanded clone; other rows omit it.

J,V,size,D,DNA,CDR3
TRBJ2-7,TRBV30,few,.,TGTGCCTGGAGTGTTTCGTACTACGAGCAGTACTTC,CAWSVSYYEQYF
TRBJ1-2,TRBV7-9,.,.,TGTGCCAGCAGCCTGCGGGCAGACCTCTATGGCTACACCTTC,CASSLRADLYGYTF
TRBJ1-2,TRBV5-1,.,TRBD1,TGCGCCAGCACCACGGGGGGAGGACAGGGGTTACAAGGTTTTGATGGCTACACCTTC,CASTTGGGQGLQGFDGYTF
TRBJ2-7,TRBV16,.,.,TGTGCCAGCAGCCAACACGGAGACTCCTACGAGCAGTACTTC,CASSQHGDSYEQYF
TRBJ2-1,TRBV11-2,.,TRBD2,TGTGCCAGCAGCTTAGCTAGCGGGGGGTTCGGTGAGCAGTTCTTC,CASSLASGGFGEQFF
TRBJ2-6,TRBV28,.,.,TGTGCCAGCAGTTTATTCGGTGCGGCAGACTCTGGGGCCAACGTCCTGACTTTC,CASSLFGAADSGANVLTF
TRBJ2-7,TRBV5-1,.,TRBD2,TGCGCCAGCGGGGAGGGAGTCTCCTACGAGCAGTACTTC,CASGEGVSYEQYF
TRBJ2-7,TRBV27,once,.,TGTGCCAGCAGTTTACAGGGGCCCTACGAGCAGTACTTC,CASSLQGPYEQYF
TRBJ1-2,TRBV7-3,.,TRBD1,TGTGCCAGCAGCTTATATCGACAGGGGGCCGGCTACACCTTC,CASSLYRQGAGYTF
TRBJ1-6,TRBV27,.,TRBD1,TGTGCCAGTACCTCGGGACAGACGGATTCACCCCTCCACTTT,CASTSGQTDSPLHF
TRBJ2-1,TRBV7-8,.,TRBD1,TGTGCCAGCAGCCTGACAGGGCAGAATGAGCAGTTCTTC,CASSLTGQNEQFF
TRBJ1-2,TRBV5-4,.,TRBD1,TGTGCCAGCAGTAGGGACAGGGCGGGCTACACCTTC,CASSRDRAGYTF
TRBJ1-1,TRBV6-5,.,.,TGTGCCAGCAGCTTAACAGGGATTCGGGGAACTGAAGCTTTCTTT,CASSLTGIRGTEAFF
TRBJ1-1,TRBV5-4,.,.,TGTGCCAGCAGCACCCGACAGAATATGAACACTGAAGCTTTCTTT,CASSTRQNMNTEAFF
TRBJ1-2,TRBV19,once,.,TGTGCCAGTAGTATAGTAATACATGATGGCTACACCTTC,CASSIVIHDGYTF
TRBJ2-3,TRBV4-1,.,TRBD2,TGCGCCAGCAGCCAGCTGATAGCGGGGGGCCTCCTTAGCCACACAGATACGCAGTATTTT,CASSQLIAGGLLSHTDTQYF
TRBJ1-6,TRBV3-1/TRBV3-2,once,.,TGTGCCAGCAGCCAAGATAACAGACCCCACTCCTATAATTCACCCCTCCACTTT,CASSQDNRPHSYNSPLHF
TRBJ2-1,TRBV28,few,TRBD2,TGTGCCAGCAGTTTGGAGGAAGCGGGAGGCCCCTACAATGAGCAGTTCTTC,CASSLEEAGGPYNEQFF
TRBJ2-7,TRBV7-2,few,.,TGTGCCAGCAGCTTAGTCGCAGGGATAGACGAGCAGTACTTC,CASSLVAGIDEQYF
TRBJ1-3,TRBV4-2,.,TRBD1,TGTGCCAGCAGCCGCGCCGGGACAGCGCTTGGAAACACCATATATTTT,CASSRAGTALGNTIYF
TRBJ1-2,TRBV7-2,.,TRBD1,TGTGCCAGCAGCGGTGACAGGGGCCCTTATGGCTACACCTTC,CASSGDRGPYGYTF
TRBJ2-7,TRBV20-1,.,.,TGCAGTACTTCGCGGGGCTACGAGCAGTACTTC,CSTSRGYEQYF
TRBJ2-7,TRBV7-9,few,.,TGTGCCAGCAGCCCCCGTGGGCCGGACGAGCAGTACTTC,CASSPRGPDEQYF
TRBJ1-2,TRBV3-1/TRBV3-2,medium-sized,.,TGTGCCAGCAGCCGCGGACAGCAAACTAATGGCTACACCTTC,CASSRGQQTNGYTF
TRBJ2-3,TRBV4-3,.,TRBD2,TGCGCCAGCAGCCAAGGAGGGGGAGCGGGGGTCGATACGCAGTATTTT,CASSQGGGAGVDTQYF
TRBJ1-5,TRBV18,.,TRBD1,TGTGCCAGCTCAATAACAGGGGGCGCTCAGCCCCAGCATTTT,CASSITGGAQPQHF
TRBJ2-7,TRBV19,.,.,TGTGCCAGTAGTATCGGGCGTCCGGGAAGGAACGAGCAGTACTTC,CASSIGRPGRNEQYF
TRBJ1-5,TRBV7-2,.,.,TGTGCCAGCAGCTCTTTAGCGGGCTACCCCCAGCATTTT,CASSSLAGYPQHF
TRBJ1-5,TRBV30,.,.,TGTGCCTGGAGTGTACTCCCCGGACGGGGGGATCAGCCCCAGCATTTT,CAWSVLPGRGDQPQHF
TRBJ1-1,TRBV5-4,once,TRBD1,TGTGCCAGCAGATCACGGACAGGGGCGATCATGAACACTGAAGCTTTCTTT,CASRSRTGAIMNTEAFF
TRBJ2-1,TRBV6-2/TRBV6-3,.,.,TGTGCCAGCAGTTACCAGAGGGGGGGTTCCTACAATGAGCAGTTCTTC,CASSYQRGGSYNEQFF
TRBJ1-5,TRBV19,.,.,TGTGCCAGTAGTCCCCGGGGGGATAATCAGCCCCAGCATTTT,CASSPRGDNQPQHF